The entry that follows covers one T cell receptor (beta chain) sequence. As yet, its antigen is unknown. Each CDR3 protein is one row after TCRdb ran MiXCR on the PCR reads. The table includes approximately 550,000 distinct CDR3 sequences, less than 30% detected once. The sample comes from a study of molecular identifiers for immune sequencing clone quantification. Findings and caveats of the study: Spiked Jurkat TCR RNA equal to one cell could reportedly be picked out among some 1 million naive cells. Over 98% of effector molecules, but under 1% in naive cells, were held by clones with more than 20 RNA copies.

In the sort, naive CD8 T cells were defined as CD8+CD4-CCR7+CD45RA+. This clonotype was obtained from a human donor in good health. Some libraries in this study had Jurkat cell RNA spiked in. The sample consisted of naive CD8+ T cells from blood, with Jurkat cell RNA spiked in. The subset here: FACS-sorted CD8+CD4-CCR7+CD45RA+ naive T cells.

The CDR3 nucleotides are TGTGCCAGCAGACGATTCGGGGGGCGGAAAACAGATACGCAGTATTTT. Amino acid sequence: CASRRFGGRKTDTQYF. V and J are TRBV27 and TRBJ2-3; tentative D call: TRBD2 (7 bases). The CDR3 is 16 residues long. Germline CDR1 MNHEY, CDR2 SMNVEV (reference sequence). Trimming removed 6 bases from V and 3 bases from J, with 19 bases in between.